The 10 T cell receptor beta chains reported below all come from one sample, sequenced in a study of PD-L1 blockade in urothelial cancer. Data came from immunoSEQ multiplex PCR; TCRdb stores just in-frame clones and leaves some out. In the table there are about 37,000 clones, 82% of which are singletons. The sample consisted of PBMCs, taken around atezolizumab (anti-PD-L1) treatment. These receptors were collected from a man in his sixties with urothelial cancer.

This rearrangement joins TRBV29-1 to TRBJ2-1; 14 bases align to TRBD2. From germline, CDR1 is SQVTM and CDR2 ANQGSEA. The CDR3 totals 13 residues. Trimming at V came to 5 bases and at J to 9 bases, leaving 3 bases not matched to a gene. The DNA for the CDR3 is TGCAGCGTTCGACTAGCGGGGGGGGTTGAGCAGTTCTTC. Its protein product is CSVRLAGGVEQFF.

This clone came up a few times. This chain joins TRBV4-1 and TRBJ1-5; tentatively, D is TRBD1 (5 bases). The CDR3 has 14 residues. The germline CDR1 and CDR2 sequences are MGHRA and YSYEKL. Trimming took off 2 bases at V and 4 bases at J, with 9 bases between the two ends. The CDR3 bases are TGCGCCAGCAGCCAAACCCGACAGAATCAGCCCCAGCATTTT. Translating gives CASSQTRQNQPQHF.

The rearrangement uses TRBV7-6 and TRBJ2-3, with D uncertain. Germline V lookup: CDR1 SGHVS, CDR2 FNYEAQ. The ends were cut back, 4 bases at V and 0 bases at J, with 2 bases in the middle. This CDR3 contains 12 residues. The CDR3 bases are TGTGCCAGCAGCTCTAGCACAGATACGCAGTATTTT. It yields the protein CASSSSTDTQYF.

The chain couples TRBV7-2 to TRBJ2-5; 8 bases align to TRBD1. V gave up 7 bases and J gave up 3 bases; unmatched junction bases: 10. The CDR3 sequence is 15 residues long. CDR1 and CDR2 (germline): SGHTA, FQGNSA. CDR3 sequence (DNA): TGTGCCAGCACCCTCTCCGGGACAGGAGAAGAGACCCAGTACTTC. It is translated as CASTLSGTGEETQYF.

This clone was picked up one time. The gene calls are TRBV2 and TRBJ1-2; TRBD1 might be the D (6 bases). The V and J ends lost 2 bases and 3 bases respectively, with 13 bases between them. Germline assignment: CDR1 SNHLY and CDR2 FYNNEI. The CDR3 covers 15 residues. CDR3 loop: CASSERTGSDYGYTF. The CDR3 nucleotides are TGTGCCAGCAGTGAAAGAACAGGGTCGGACTATGGCTACACCTTC.

This clone was detected a few times. CDR3 amino acids: CASSWRGTSNQPQHF. CDR3 sequence (DNA): TGTGCCAGCAGCTGGCGAGGTACTAGCAATCAGCCCCAGCATTTT. The gene calls are TRBV5-6 and TRBJ1-5; D not certain. V lost 3 bases to trimming and J lost 0 bases, with 10 bases between them. The CDR3 covers 15 residues. Germline values: CDR1 SGHDT, CDR2 YYEEEE. The whole variable domain, filled in from reference TRBV5-6 and TRBJ1-5, reads DAGVTQSPTHLIKTRGQQVTLRCSPKSGHDTVSWYQQALGQGPQFIFQYYEEEERQRGNFPDRFSGHQFPNYSSELNVNALLLGDSALYLCASSWRGTSNQPQHFGDGTRLSIL.

V usage is TRBV2 and J usage is TRBJ2-7, with a possible D match to TRBD2 (5 bases). The CDR3 covers 16 residues. In germline, CDR1 is SNHLY, CDR2 FYNNEI. With 7 bases removed from V and 2 bases from J, the gap between germline ends came to 21 bases. The DNA of the CDR3 is TGTGCCAGCAAACGGGAAGGACCCGAATCCGCCTACGAGCAGTACTTC. Protein product: CASKREGPESAYEQYF.

The chain is built from TRBV5-8 and TRBJ1-3; TRBD1 might be the D (5 bases). The CDR3 totals 15 residues. Germline V lookup: CDR1 SGHTS, CDR2 YDEGEE. V lost 4 bases to trimming and J lost 0 bases, with 11 bases between them. The CDR3 loop is CASSRDWSSGNTIYF. Here the CDR3 DNA reads TGTGCCAGCAGCCGGGACTGGAGCTCTGGAAACACCATATATTTT.

The chain employs TRBV30 and TRBJ1-2, with TRBD1 matching 7 bases. J lost 5 bases, V lost 5 bases, and 8 bases had no gene match. The CDR3 length is 13 residues. The V gene's germline CDR1 is GTSNPN and CDR2 SVGIG (reference sequence). The CDR3 coding sequence is TGTGCCTGGGGCCGGGACAGACCATATGGCTACACCTTC. It specifies CAWGRDRPYGYTF.

The V and J genes are TRBV4-1 and TRBJ2-1; TRBD1 matches at 9 bases. CDR1 is MGHRA and CDR2 is YSYEKL in the germline V gene. Trimming cost V 3 bases and J 8 bases; bases outside gene matches: 5. The CDR3 is 14 residues long. The CDR3 bases are TGCGCCAGCAGCCATGGGACAGGGAGAGATGAGCAGTTCTTC. It yields the protein CASSHGTGRDEQFF.